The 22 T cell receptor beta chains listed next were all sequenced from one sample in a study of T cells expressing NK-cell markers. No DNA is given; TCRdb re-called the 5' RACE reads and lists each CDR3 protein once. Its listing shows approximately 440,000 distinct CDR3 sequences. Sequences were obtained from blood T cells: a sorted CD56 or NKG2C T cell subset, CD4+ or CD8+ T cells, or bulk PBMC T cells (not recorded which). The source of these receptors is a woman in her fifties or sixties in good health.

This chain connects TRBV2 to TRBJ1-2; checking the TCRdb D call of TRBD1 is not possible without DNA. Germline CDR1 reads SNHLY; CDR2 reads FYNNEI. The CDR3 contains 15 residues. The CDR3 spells CASSAWTALNYGYTF. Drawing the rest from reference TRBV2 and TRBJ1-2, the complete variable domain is EPEVTQTPSHQVTQMGQEVILRCVPISNHLYFYWYRQILGQKVEFLVSFYNNEISEKSEIFDDQFSVERPDGSNFTLKIRSTKLEDSAMYFCASSAWTALNYGYTFGSGTRLTVV.

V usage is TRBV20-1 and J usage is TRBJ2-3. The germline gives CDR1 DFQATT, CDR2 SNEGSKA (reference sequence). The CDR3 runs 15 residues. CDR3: CSARRDIRSRDTQYF.

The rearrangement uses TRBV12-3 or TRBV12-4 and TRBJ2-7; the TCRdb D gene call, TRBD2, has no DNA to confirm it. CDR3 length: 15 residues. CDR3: CASREAGGPSDEQYF.

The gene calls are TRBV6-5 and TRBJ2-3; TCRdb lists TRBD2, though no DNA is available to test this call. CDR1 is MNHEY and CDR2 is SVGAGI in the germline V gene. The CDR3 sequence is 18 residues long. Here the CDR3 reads CASSYSRLAGVGADTQYF.

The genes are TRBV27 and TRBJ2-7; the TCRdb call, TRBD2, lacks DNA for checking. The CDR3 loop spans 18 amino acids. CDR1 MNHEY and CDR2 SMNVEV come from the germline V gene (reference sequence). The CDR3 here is CASSEITPGLAGGREQYF.

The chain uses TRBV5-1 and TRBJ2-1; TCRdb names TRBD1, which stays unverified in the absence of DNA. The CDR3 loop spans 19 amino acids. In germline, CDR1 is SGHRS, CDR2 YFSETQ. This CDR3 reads CASSSKRKTGGMSSGEQFF. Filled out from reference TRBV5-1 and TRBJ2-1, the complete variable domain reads KAGVTQTPRYLIKTRGQQVTLSCSPISGHRSVSWYQQTPGQGLQFLFEYFSETQRNKGNFPGRFSGRQFSNSRSEMNVSTLELGDSALYLCASSSKRKTGGMSSGEQFFGPGTRLTVL.

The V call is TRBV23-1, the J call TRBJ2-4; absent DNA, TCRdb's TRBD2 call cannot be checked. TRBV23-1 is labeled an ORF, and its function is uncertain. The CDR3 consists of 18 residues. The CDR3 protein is CASSHRTGPFLPKNIQYF.

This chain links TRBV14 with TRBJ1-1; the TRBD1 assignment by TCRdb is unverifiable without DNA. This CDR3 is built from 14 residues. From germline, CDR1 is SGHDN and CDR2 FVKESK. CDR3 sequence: CASSPGQSWAEAFF. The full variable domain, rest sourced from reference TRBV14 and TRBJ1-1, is EAGVTQFPSHSVIEKGQTVTLRCDPISGHDNLYWYRRVMGKEIKFLLHFVKESKQDESGMPNNRFLAERTGGTYSTLKVQPAELEDSGVYFCASSPGQSWAEAFFGQGTRLTVV.

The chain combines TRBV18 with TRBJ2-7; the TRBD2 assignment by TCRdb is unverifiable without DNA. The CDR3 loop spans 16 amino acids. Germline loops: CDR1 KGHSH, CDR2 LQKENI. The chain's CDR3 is CASSPIGLVPSYEQYF. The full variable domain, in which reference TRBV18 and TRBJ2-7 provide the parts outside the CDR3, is NAGVMQNPRHLVRRRGQEARLRCSPMKGHSHVYWYRQLPEEGLKFMVYLQKENIIDESGMPKERFSAEFPKEGPSILRIQQVVRGDSAAYFCASSPIGLVPSYEQYFGPGTRLTVT.

CDR3 loop: CASSFRSYNSPLHF. The chain joins TRBV12-3 or TRBV12-4 to TRBJ1-6. This CDR3 is built from 14 residues.

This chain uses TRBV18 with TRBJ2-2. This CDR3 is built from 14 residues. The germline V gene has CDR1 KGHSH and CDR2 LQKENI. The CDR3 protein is CASSRRDFGGELFF.

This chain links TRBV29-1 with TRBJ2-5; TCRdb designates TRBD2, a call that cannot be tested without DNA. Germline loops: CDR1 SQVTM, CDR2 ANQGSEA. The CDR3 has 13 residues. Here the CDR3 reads CSFQGPGQETQYF.

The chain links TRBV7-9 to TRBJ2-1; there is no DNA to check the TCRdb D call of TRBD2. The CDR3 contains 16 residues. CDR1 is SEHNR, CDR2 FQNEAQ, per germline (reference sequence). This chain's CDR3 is CASSLIAGVSYNEQFF.

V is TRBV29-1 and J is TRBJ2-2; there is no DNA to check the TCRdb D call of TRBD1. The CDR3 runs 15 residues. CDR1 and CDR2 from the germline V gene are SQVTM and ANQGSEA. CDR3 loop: CSVVEGPTNTGELFF.

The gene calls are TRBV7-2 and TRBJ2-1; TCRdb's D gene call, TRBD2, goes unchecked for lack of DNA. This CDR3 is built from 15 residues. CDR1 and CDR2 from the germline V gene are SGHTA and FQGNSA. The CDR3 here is CASSSHGTSGNEQFF.

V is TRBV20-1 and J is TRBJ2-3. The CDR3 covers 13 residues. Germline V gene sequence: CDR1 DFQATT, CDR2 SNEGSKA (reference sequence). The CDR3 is CSARDEIPDTQYF.

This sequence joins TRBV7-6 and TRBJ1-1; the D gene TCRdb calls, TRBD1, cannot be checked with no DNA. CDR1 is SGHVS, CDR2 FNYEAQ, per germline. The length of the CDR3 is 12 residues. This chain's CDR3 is CASSRDGTEAFF.

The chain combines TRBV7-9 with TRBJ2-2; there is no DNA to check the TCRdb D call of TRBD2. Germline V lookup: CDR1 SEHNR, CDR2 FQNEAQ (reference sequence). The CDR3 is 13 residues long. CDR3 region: CASSPKGSGELFF. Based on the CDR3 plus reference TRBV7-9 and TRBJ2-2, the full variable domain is DTGVSQNPRHKITKRGQNVTFRCDPISEHNRLYWYRQTLGQGPEFLTYFQNEAQLEKSRLLSDRFSAERPKGSFSTLEIQRTEQGDSAMYLCASSPKGSGELFFGEGSRLTVL.

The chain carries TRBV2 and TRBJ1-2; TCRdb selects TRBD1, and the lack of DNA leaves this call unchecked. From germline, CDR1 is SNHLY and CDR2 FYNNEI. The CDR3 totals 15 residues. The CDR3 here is CASRGRGRANYGYTF.

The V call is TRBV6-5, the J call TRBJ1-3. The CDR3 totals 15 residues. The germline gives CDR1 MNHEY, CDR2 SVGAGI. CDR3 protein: CASRGGAPSGNTIYF.

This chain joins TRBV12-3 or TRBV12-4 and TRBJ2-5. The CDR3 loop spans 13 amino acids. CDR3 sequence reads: CASSFPKVETQYF.

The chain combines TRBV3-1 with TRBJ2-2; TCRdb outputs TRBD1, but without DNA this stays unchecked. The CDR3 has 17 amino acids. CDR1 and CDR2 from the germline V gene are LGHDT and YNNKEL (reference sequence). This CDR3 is CASSQVQGAVFAGELFF.